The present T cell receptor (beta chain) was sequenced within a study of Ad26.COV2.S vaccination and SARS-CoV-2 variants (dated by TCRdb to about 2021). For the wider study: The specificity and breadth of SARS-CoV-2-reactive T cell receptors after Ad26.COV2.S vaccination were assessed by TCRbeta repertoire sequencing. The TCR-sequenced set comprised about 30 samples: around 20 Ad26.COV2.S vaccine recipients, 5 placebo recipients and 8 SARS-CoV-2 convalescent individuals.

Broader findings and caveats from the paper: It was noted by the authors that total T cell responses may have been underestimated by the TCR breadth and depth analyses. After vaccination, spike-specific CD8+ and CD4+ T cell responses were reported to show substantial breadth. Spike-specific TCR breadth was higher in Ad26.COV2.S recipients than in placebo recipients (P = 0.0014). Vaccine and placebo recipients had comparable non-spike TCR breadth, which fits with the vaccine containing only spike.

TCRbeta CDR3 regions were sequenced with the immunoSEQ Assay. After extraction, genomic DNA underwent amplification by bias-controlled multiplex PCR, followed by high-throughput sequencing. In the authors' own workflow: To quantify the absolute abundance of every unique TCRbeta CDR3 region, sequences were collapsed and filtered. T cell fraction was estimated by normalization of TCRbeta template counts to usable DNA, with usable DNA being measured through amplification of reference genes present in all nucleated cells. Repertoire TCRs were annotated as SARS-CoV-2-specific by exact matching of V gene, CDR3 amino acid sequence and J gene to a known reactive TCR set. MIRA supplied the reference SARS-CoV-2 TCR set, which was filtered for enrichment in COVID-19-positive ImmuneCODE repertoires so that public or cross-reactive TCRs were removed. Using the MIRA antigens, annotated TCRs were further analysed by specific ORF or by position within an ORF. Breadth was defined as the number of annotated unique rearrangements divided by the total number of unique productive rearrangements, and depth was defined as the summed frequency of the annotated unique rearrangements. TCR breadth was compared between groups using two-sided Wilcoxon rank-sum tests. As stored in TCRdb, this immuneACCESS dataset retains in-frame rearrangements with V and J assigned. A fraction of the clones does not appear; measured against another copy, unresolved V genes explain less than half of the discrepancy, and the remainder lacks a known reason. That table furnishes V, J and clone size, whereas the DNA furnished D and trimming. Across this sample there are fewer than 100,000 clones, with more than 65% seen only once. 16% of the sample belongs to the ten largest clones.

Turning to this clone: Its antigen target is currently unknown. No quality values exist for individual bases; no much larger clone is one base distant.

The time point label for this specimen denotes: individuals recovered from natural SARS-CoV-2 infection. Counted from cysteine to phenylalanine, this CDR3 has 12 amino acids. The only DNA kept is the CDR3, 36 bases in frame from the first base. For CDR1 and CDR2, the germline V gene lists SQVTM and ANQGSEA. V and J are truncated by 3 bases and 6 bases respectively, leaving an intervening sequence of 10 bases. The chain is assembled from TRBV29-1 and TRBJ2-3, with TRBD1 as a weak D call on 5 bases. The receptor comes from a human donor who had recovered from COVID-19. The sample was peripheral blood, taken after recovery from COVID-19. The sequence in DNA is TGCAGCGTTGACAAGGGGATGGATACGCAGTATTTT. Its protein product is CSVDKGMDTQYF.